Shown below are 28 T cell receptor beta chains from a single sample sequenced in a study of regulatory T cells in long-lasting Graves disease. Arm-PCR of CDR3 regions with iRepertoire HTBI primers generated TCR beta libraries. TCRdb re-called the multiplex PCR reads through MiXCR, storing one row per CDR3 protein. This table holds roughly 420,000 distinct CDR3 sequences, around 13% found once. The sample's time point: newly diagnosed GD, antithyroid drugs for less than 3 months. There was RNA extracted from PBMCs, and the TCR library was made from it. In addition, the sample was reused for a study of T cells in Graves' hyperthyroidism and ophthalmopathy.

Sequenced material: peripheral blood mononuclear cells (PBMCs), taken at new diagnosis, from a patient treated with antithyroid drugs. These receptors were taken from a woman aged 45-60 years with Graves disease.

In its sample, this clonotype was seen a few times. The chain recombines TRBV20-1 with TRBJ2-1, with 10 bases aligning to TRBD2. Losses at the gene ends were 4 bases for V and 4 bases for J; bases not matched to a gene: 4. This CDR3 has 14 residues. CDR1 and CDR2 (germline): DFQATT, SNEGSKA (reference sequence). CDR3: CSANSGRPYNEQFF. The DNA of the CDR3 is TGCAGTGCTAATAGCGGGAGGCCTTACAATGAGCAGTTCTTC.

This chain joins TRBV6-4 and TRBJ2-3; the match to TRBD2 covers 8 bases. CDR1 is MRHNA and CDR2 is SNTAGT in the germline V gene. The ends lost 8 bases at V and 2 bases at J; junction bases unmatched: 21. This CDR3 contains 19 residues. CDR3 region: CASPERPPRTSGLTDTQYF. The CDR3 nucleotides are TGTGCCAGCCCTGAACGTCCCCCACGAACTAGCGGACTCACAGATACGCAGTATTTT.

This clonotype was observed at least ten times. The J gene is TRBJ1-5, the V gene TRBV27; 8 nucleotides match TRBD1. The ends lost 7 bases at V and 7 bases at J; junction bases unmatched: 9. CDR3 size: 14 residues. Germline loops: CDR1 MNHEY, CDR2 SMNVEV (reference sequence). CDR3 bases: TGTGCCAGCATTCCACGCAGGGGGCACCAGCCCCAGCATTTT. Encoded protein: CASIPRRGHQPQHF.

The gene calls are TRBV20-1 and TRBJ2-1; 7 bases fit TRBD1. CDR3 length: 16 amino acids. In germline, CDR1 is DFQATT, CDR2 SNEGSKA (reference sequence). V gave up 0 bases and J gave up 4 bases; unmatched junction bases: 9. The CDR3 is CSARDRTGFVYNEQFF. CDR3 in DNA: TGCAGTGCTAGAGATCGGACAGGTTTTGTATACAATGAGCAGTTCTTC.

This clonotype was recorded a few times. The chain recombines TRBV20-1 with TRBJ1-1; D uncertain. The CDR3 extends over 13 amino acids. Trimming took off 4 bases at V and 2 bases at J, with 11 bases between the two ends. Germline-derived CDR1 and CDR2 are DFQATT and SNEGSKA (reference sequence). CDR3 protein: CSAKLHANTEAFF. The CDR3 DNA is TGCAGTGCTAAATTACATGCCAACACTGAAGCTTTCTTT.

A note on this clonotype: No conserved phenylalanine or tryptophan ends this CDR3, so it is likely a read error. This rearrangement joins TRBV20-1 to TRBJ2-5; 12 bases are a match to TRBD2. The J call may not be correct, given that the DNA end is closer to TRBJ2-1. The CDR3 covers 16 residues. Germline values: CDR1 DFQATT, CDR2 SNEGSKA (reference sequence). In DNA form, the CDR3 reads TGCAGTGCTATTCGGACTAGCGGGGTAACCTACAATGAGCAGTTCTTA. Protein product: CSAIRTSGVTYNEQFL.

This clonotype has a count of ten or more. This chain links TRBV5-1 with TRBJ2-5; D may be TRBD2 (6 bases). CDR3 length: 15 amino acids. V dropped 4 bases and J dropped 3 bases, with 16 bases sitting between them. Germline V gene sequence: CDR1 SGHRS, CDR2 YFSETQ. CDR3 sequence: CASSPPIGGKETQYF. As DNA, the CDR3 is TGCGCCAGCAGCCCCCCTATAGGCGGGAAAGAGACCCAGTACTTC.

This clonotype was seen more than once but under ten times. The chain employs TRBV9 and TRBJ2-3; 7 bases fit TRBD2. The germline CDR1 and CDR2 sequences are SGDLS and YYNGEE. Trimming cost V 4 bases and J 6 bases; bases outside gene matches: 14. The CDR3 loop spans 16 amino acids. The DNA of the CDR3 is TGTGCCAGCAGCCCTGACGGCGGGAGAAGGGTGGATACGCAGTATTTT. It codes for CASSPDGGRRVDTQYF.

This clonotype was seen a few times. The J gene is TRBJ1-6, the V gene TRBV25-1; D not certain. The V gene lost 10 bases and the J gene lost 6 bases, with 10 bases spanning the gap. The V gene's germline CDR1 is MGHDK and CDR2 SYGVNS. The CDR3 spans 12 residues. The CDR3 bases are TGTGCCACCCGACCCGCTAATTCACCCCTCCACTTT. This encodes CATRPANSPLHF.

There are a few counts of this clonotype. This chain joins TRBV10-1 and TRBJ1-3; a possible D gene is TRBD1 (5 bases). V was cut by 5 bases and J by 2 bases, with 16 bases left in between. Germline V gene sequence: CDR1 WNHNN, CDR2 SYGVQD (reference sequence). The CDR3 totals 16 residues. The CDR3 DNA sequence: TGCGCCAGCAGTCTTATCCGACAGAACCCTGGAAACACCATATATTTT. Translated, it gives CASSLIRQNPGNTIYF.

In its sample, this clonotype was seen many times. V usage is TRBV7-9 and J usage is TRBJ2-5; D gene ambiguous. The CDR3 extends over 15 amino acids. In germline, CDR1 is SEHNR, CDR2 FQNEAQ (reference sequence). V shed 1 base and J shed 7 bases, with 16 bases lying between them. The CDR3 DNA reads TGTGCCAGCAGCTTAGAATCGGCGGTTGTTGGGACCCAGTACTTC. Its protein product is CASSLESAVVGTQYF.

This chain connects TRBV7-9 to TRBJ2-4, with D tentatively TRBD2 (5 bases). This CDR3 has 16 amino acids. Trimming pared 2 bases from V and 4 bases from J, leaving 15 bases between. CDR1 and CDR2 (germline): SEHNR, FQNEAQ (reference sequence). This CDR3 reads CASSLSPQAEKNIQYF. The CDR3 bases are TGTGCCAGCAGCTTATCCCCCCAAGCGGAGAAAAACATTCAGTACTTC.

The chain has TRBV19 and TRBJ2-2, with 7 nucleotides matching TRBD2. The CDR3 has 14 amino acids. Germline V gene lookup returns CDR1 LNHDA and CDR2 SQIVND (reference sequence). The trim removed 8 bases at V and 5 bases at J, leaving 8 bases unmatched. DNA for the CDR3: TGTGCCAGTTTAGCGGGCCCAATTACCGGGGAGCTGTTTTTT. Protein: CASLAGPITGELFF.

This clonotype was recorded at least ten times. The gene calls are TRBV12-3 or TRBV12-4 and TRBJ1-2, with a possible D match to TRBD1 (5 bases). Trimming took 6 bases from V and 5 from J, leaving 19 bases between them. The CDR3 spans 15 residues. Here the CDR3 reads CASRRRDSPLYGYTF. CDR3 nucleotide sequence: TGTGCCAGCAGACGGCGTGACAGCCCGTTGTATGGCTACACCTTC.

At least ten counts were recorded for this clonotype. The CDR3 protein is CASDFQGQETQYF. The CDR3 DNA follows: TGTGCCAGCGACTTTCAGGGACAAGAGACCCAGTACTTC. This chain joins TRBV7-9 and TRBJ2-5, with D maybe TRBD1 (5 bases). V lost 8 bases, J lost 2 bases, and 12 bases lay in between. The CDR3 extends over 13 amino acids. Germline V gene sequence: CDR1 SEHNR, CDR2 FQNEAQ (reference sequence).

This clonotype has at least ten counts. The chain recombines TRBV5-1 with TRBJ2-3; 10 bases align to TRBD1. The CDR3 covers 16 residues. CDR1 SGHRS and CDR2 YFSETQ come from the germline V gene. The V and J ends lost 0 bases and 3 bases, in that order; junction bases with no gene match: 4. The CDR3 DNA reads as TGCGCCAGCAGCTTGGGACAGGGGGCGCGTACAGATACGCAGTATTTT. Its translation is CASSLGQGARTDTQYF.

This clonotype was seen many times. This chain connects TRBV6-1 to TRBJ2-5, with TRBD1 as a possible D gene (6 bases). The J call may be wrong; the DNA end is better matched by TRBJ2-1. This CDR3 region has 15 residues. Germline CDR1 MNHNS, CDR2 SASEGT. CDR3 bases: TGTGCCAGCAGTGAAGTGGGACATACGGTTTATGAGCAGTTCTTC. It translates to CASSEVGHTVYEQFF.

The chain is built from TRBV7-9 and TRBJ1-6, with 8 bases matching TRBD1. This CDR3 is 17 amino acids long. V lost 2 bases to trimming and J lost 0 bases; unmatched junction nucleotides: 3. Germline assignment: CDR1 SEHNR and CDR2 FQNEAQ (reference sequence). The CDR3 here is CASSLQGASSYNSPLHF. CDR3 bases: TGTGCCAGCAGCTTACAGGGGGCGAGCTCCTATAATTCACCCCTCCACTTT.

In regard to this clonotype: This likely comes from a read error, as the CDR3 has no conserved phenylalanine or tryptophan at its end. The J gene is TRBJ1-1, the V gene TRBV28, with D possibly TRBD1 on 5 matching bases. CDR1 and CDR2 (germline): MDHEN, SYDVKM. V was cut by 5 bases and J by 9 bases, with 13 bases left in between. CDR3 size: 12 residues. Here the CDR3 reads CASSGGARKAFL. The CDR3 DNA is TGTGCCAGCAGTGGAGGGGCCCGGAAAGCTTTCCTT.

This clonotype was recorded a few times. The CDR3 nucleotides read TGCGCCAGCAGCGACGACAGGAGTCGCACCGGGGAGCTGTTTTTT. This sequence encodes CASSDDRSRTGELFF. J is TRBJ2-2 and V is TRBV5-1; the D gene is possibly TRBD1 (6 bases). The V end lost 4 bases, the J end lost 4 bases, and 14 bases lay between the germline ends. CDR3 length: 15 residues. Looked up from germline, CDR1 is SGHRS and CDR2 is YFSETQ.

This clonotype occurred many times. The rearrangement joins TRBV3-1 to TRBJ2-5; a possible D gene is TRBD1 (6 bases). The V gene lost 0 bases and the J gene lost 1 base, with 15 bases spanning the gap. Germline lookup yields CDR1 LGHDT and CDR2 YNNKEL (reference sequence). The CDR3 consists of 17 residues. The DNA of the CDR3 is TGTGCCAGCAGCCAAGATGACAGGTGGGACCCCCAAGAGACCCAGTACTTC. Translation: CASSQDDRWDPQETQYF.

This clonotype turned up a few times. The V and J genes are TRBV5-4 and TRBJ1-3, with D possibly being TRBD1 (5 bases). Trimming removed 2 bases at V and 4 bases at J, with 16 bases between. In germline, CDR1 is SGHNT, CDR2 YYREEE (reference sequence). This CDR3 is built from 16 residues. CDR3 sequence reads: CASSFSGTSPGNTIYF. CDR3 sequence (DNA): TGTGCCAGCAGCTTCTCCGGGACTTCACCCGGAAACACCATATATTTT.

The chain links TRBV7-9 to TRBJ2-7; 11 bases map to TRBD2. The CDR3 covers 16 residues. Unmatched junction bases numbered 8, after V lost 4 bases and J lost 3 bases. CDR1 is SEHNR, CDR2 FQNEAQ, per germline (reference sequence). CDR3 in amino acids: CASSYRTSGSSYEQYF. The CDR3 nucleotides read TGTGCCAGCAGCTATAGGACTAGCGGGTCAAGCTACGAGCAGTACTTC.

The chain recombines TRBV4-1 with TRBJ1-2, with D perhaps matching TRBD1 (5 bases). This CDR3 has 13 residues. The germline CDR1 and CDR2 sequences are MGHRA and YSYEKL. Trimming removed 0 bases at V and 7 bases at J, with 9 bases between. The CDR3 region is CASSQDMGLGYTF. CDR3 nucleotides: TGCGCCAGCAGCCAAGATATGGGGCTTGGCTACACCTTC.

This clonotype has at least ten counts. The V and J genes are TRBV28 and TRBJ2-3; D possibly corresponds to TRBD2 (5 bases). V was pared by 8 bases and J by 1 base, with 10 bases between. Germline values: CDR1 MDHEN, CDR2 SYDVKM. The CDR3 is 13 amino acids. CDR3 in DNA: TGTGCCAGCCTGAGTAGCGGCACAGATACGCAGTATTTT. Its protein is CASLSSGTDTQYF. Based on the CDR3 plus reference TRBV28 and TRBJ2-3, the full variable domain is DVKVTQSSRYLVKRTGEKVFLECVQDMDHENMFWYRQDPGLGLRLIYFSYDVKMKEKGDIPEGYSVSREKKERFSLILESASTNQTSMYLCASLSSGTDTQYFGPGTRLTVL.

This clonotype was seen more than once but under ten times. The missing conserved phenylalanine or tryptophan at the end of this CDR3 makes a read error likely. The CDR3 region has the DNA TGTGCCAGCAGCCCCGGGACTAGCGGAGTCCAAGAGGCCCAGTACTGC. Amino acids: CASSPGTSGVQEAQYC. This chain connects TRBV11-2 to TRBJ2-5; 11 nucleotides match TRBD2. Germline values: CDR1 SGHAT, CDR2 FQNNGV. The CDR3 has 16 residues.

This clonotype has a handful of counts. The chain couples TRBV6-2 or TRBV6-3 to TRBJ2-1; 10 bases line up with TRBD2. The CDR3 spans 13 residues. V was clipped by 5 bases and J by 8 bases; unmatched bases: 3. Germline V gene data show CDR1 as MNHEY and CDR2 as SVGEGT. CDR3 in amino acids: CASSAGTSDEQFF. As DNA, the CDR3 is TGTGCCAGCAGTGCCGGGACTAGCGATGAGCAGTTCTTC.

In this sample, this clonotype turned up many times. This chain joins TRBV28 and TRBJ2-1, with TRBD2 matching 8 bases. This CDR3 region has 14 residues. The germline CDR1 and CDR2 sequences are MDHEN and SYDVKM. V dropped 7 bases and J dropped 8; count of bases not matched to a gene: 10. CDR3 DNA sequence: TGTGCCAGCACCAGGGGACTAGATTTGGATGAGCAGTTCTTC. Translation: CASTRGLDLDEQFF.